These 20 T cell receptor beta chains came from one sample sequenced in a study of blood T cell repertoires in COVID-19. Generated by immunoSEQ multiplex PCR, the TCRdb table keeps only in-frame clones and is missing some. In the table there are approximately 200,000 clones, roughly 88% of which are singletons. The sequenced sample consisted of peripheral blood. The receptors were sampled from a woman in her twenties or thirties with acute or convalescent COVID-19.

The chain couples TRBV28 to TRBJ1-5; D is possibly TRBD1 (5 bases). Per the germline V gene, CDR1 is MDHEN and CDR2 is SYDVKM. The length of the CDR3 is 15 residues. V was cut by 4 bases and J by 3 bases, with 13 bases left in between. CDR3 DNA: TGTGCCAGCAGTTCCCCAGGGCTTCCCAATCAGCCCCAGCATTTT. Protein product: CASSSPGLPNQPQHF.

The J gene is TRBJ2-1, the V gene TRBV6-6; 8 bases map to TRBD2. After removal of 5 bases from V and 7 bases from J, the junction contained 7 bases not matched to a gene. The CDR3 consists of 14 residues. CDR1 MNHNY and CDR2 SVGAGI come from the germline V gene (reference sequence). The CDR3 coding sequence is TGTGCCAGCAGTGTAGCGGGACCCCGTAATGAGCAGTTCTTC. This gives the protein CASSVAGPRNEQFF.

V usage is TRBV14 and J usage is TRBJ2-7; 8 bases line up with TRBD2. V shed 3 bases, J shed 4 bases, and the junction held 5 bases outside the gene matches. The germline V gene has CDR1 SGHDN and CDR2 FVKESK. This CDR3 spans 14 amino acids. The CDR3 sequence: CASSHGGAGYEQYF. CDR3 coding DNA: TGTGCCAGCAGCCACGGGGGGGCGGGATACGAGCAGTACTTC.

This rearrangement joins TRBV24-1 to TRBJ2-2; TRBD1 agrees at 8 bases. The CDR3 spans 15 residues. Trimming removed 3 bases from V and 7 bases from J; junction bases left unmatched: 6. Germline CDR1 is KGHDR and CDR2 is SFDVKD. The CDR3 loop is CATSDPRGPVGELFF. In DNA form, the CDR3 reads TGTGCCACCAGTGATCCCAGGGGGCCGGTCGGGGAGCTGTTTTTT.

The chain joins TRBV28 to TRBJ1-1; TRBD1 matches 7 bases. The CDR3 runs 13 residues. The junction had 4 bases not matched to a gene; V was cut back by 5 bases and J by 4 bases. Germline V gene data show CDR1 as MDHEN and CDR2 as SYDVKM. DNA for the CDR3: TGTGCCAGCAGTACCCCAGGGGGCACTGAAGCTTTCTTT. It codes for CASSTPGGTEAFF.

The chain has TRBV27 and TRBJ1-5; D gene uncertain. The CDR3 has 14 amino acids. The germline V and J ends were trimmed by 2 bases and 3 bases, with 8 bases remaining between them. CDR1 is MNHEY, CDR2 SMNVEV, per germline (reference sequence). The CDR3 sequence: CASSLGRYNQPQHF. CDR3 bases: TGTGCCAGCAGTTTAGGGCGATACAATCAGCCCCAGCATTTT.

This chain joins TRBV10-3 and TRBJ1-6; D uncertain. CDR1 is ENHRY and CDR2 is SYGVKD in the germline V gene. V lost 3 bases and J 6 bases, leaving 3 bases between the germline ends. The CDR3 has 12 residues. This CDR3 reads CAISDSNSPLHF. DNA of the CDR3: TGTGCCATCAGTGACAGTAATTCACCCCTCCACTTT.

The CDR3 DNA reads TGCAGTGCTCCGAGGCGGGAGGAGGTGTTCTTC. It is translated as CSAPRREEVFF. This sequence joins TRBV20-1 and TRBJ2-1, with 8 bases aligning to TRBD2. The CDR3 totals 11 residues. J gave up 15 bases and V 5 bases, and 9 bases lay outside the gene matches. Germline CDR1 is DFQATT and CDR2 is SNEGSKA (reference sequence).

The chain uses TRBV7-6 and TRBJ2-5, with D unclear. Germline assignment: CDR1 SGHVS and CDR2 FNYEAQ. This CDR3 comprises 12 residues. Trimming took 5 bases from V and 5 from J, leaving 9 bases between them. CDR3 residues: CASSPLQETQYF. The CDR3 DNA is TGTGCCAGCAGCCCCCTTCAGGAGACCCAGTACTTC.

The chain combines TRBV18 with TRBJ2-3; perhaps TRBD1 as D (6 bases). V lost 4 bases and J lost 6, with 11 bases in between. This CDR3 spans 13 amino acids. Germline CDR1 and CDR2: KGHSH and LQKENI. CDR3 bases: TGTGCCAGCTCACGGGGGCCCGTGGATACGCAGTATTTT. Translated: CASSRGPVDTQYF.

The rearrangement joins TRBV21-1 to TRBJ1-2; the table's TRBD1 call for D was not verified on the DNA. TRBV21-1 is recorded as a pseudogene. The CDR3 has 15 amino acids. The CDR3 reads CASRPHGQINYGYTF. CDR3 in DNA: TGTGCCAGCAGACCACATGGACAGATAAACTATGGCTACACCTTC.

This clone is a singleton in its sample. The chain recombines TRBV10-3 with TRBJ2-7; D is perhaps TRBD1 (5 bases). Trimming removed 0 bases at V and 4 bases at J, with 13 bases between. The CDR3 is 15 amino acids. Germline CDR1 ENHRY, CDR2 SYGVKD. The CDR3 DNA reads as TGTGCCATCAGTGAGTCTAAGGGGAAGTTTTACGAGCAGTACTTC. It yields the protein CAISESKGKFYEQYF.

J is TRBJ1-2 and V is TRBV3-1 (or the pseudogene TRBV3-2); a weak D match, TRBD1 (5 bases). Germline lookup yields CDR1 LGHDT and CDR2 YNNKEL (reference sequence). V was trimmed by 4 bases and J by 6 bases, leaving 9 bases between them. This CDR3 spans 12 amino acids. CDR3 bases: TGTGCCAGCAGCCGGGACTTACATGGCTACACCTTC. Translation gives CASSRDLHGYTF.

The rearrangement joins TRBV7-8 to TRBJ1-6; 8 bases line up with TRBD1. The J segment lost 9 bases and the V segment lost 5 bases, leaving 12 bases of the junction unmatched. The germline V gene encodes CDR1 SGHVS and CDR2 FQNEAQ. This CDR3 has 16 residues. The CDR3 nucleotides read TGTGCCAGCAGCCCCACTGGACAGGGTCGTCCTTCACCCCTCCACTTT. Amino acid sequence: CASSPTGQGRPSPLHF.

This clone was counted only a few times. This same CDR3 is encoded by further DNA sequences in the sample. CDR3 in DNA: TGTGCCAGCAGTTTACCGGGGTACAATGAGCAGTTCTTC. It is translated as CASSLPGYNEQFF. The rearrangement uses TRBV12-3 or TRBV12-4 and TRBJ2-1; D is perhaps TRBD2 (5 bases). Trimming left V 2 bases short and J 4 bases short, with 6 bases between. This CDR3 is built from 13 residues.

The rearrangement links TRBV18 to TRBJ2-7; 8 nucleotides match TRBD1. Germline V gives CDR1 KGHSH, CDR2 LQKENI. CDR3 length equals 15 residues. Trimming took 2 bases from V and 2 from J; bases not matched to a gene: 5. CDR3 region: CASSPGQGIPYEQYF. DNA for the CDR3: TGTGCCAGCTCACCAGGACAGGGCATCCCCTACGAGCAGTACTTC.

This chain uses TRBV5-1 with TRBJ2-3, with D possibly being TRBD2 (6 bases). The CDR3 has 16 residues. Germline assignment: CDR1 SGHRS and CDR2 YFSETQ. V dropped 0 bases and J dropped 4 bases, with 15 bases sitting between them. The CDR3 spells CASSLAAGPKADTQYF. The CDR3 nucleotides are TGCGCCAGCAGCTTGGCCGCGGGACCGAAAGCAGATACGCAGTATTTT.

This clone was detected a few times. The rearrangement uses TRBV3-1 (or the pseudogene TRBV3-2) and TRBJ1-6; 8 nucleotides match TRBD1. Germline CDR1 and CDR2: LGHDT and YNNKEL (reference sequence). V trimming: 1 base; J trimming: 7 bases; junction bases outside the gene matches: 6. This CDR3 spans 16 amino acids. The CDR3 sequence: CASSQGGGTGNSPLHF. CDR3 coding DNA: TGTGCCAGCAGCCAAGGGGGAGGGACAGGAAATTCACCCCTCCACTTT.

This chain uses TRBV7-8 with TRBJ2-4; the match to TRBD2 covers 9 bases. The germline gives CDR1 SGHVS, CDR2 FQNEAQ. This CDR3 is built from 16 residues. With 8 bases clipped from V and 6 bases from J, the junction kept 14 bases outside the gene matches. The CDR3 bases are TGTGCCAGCCGCCCAAAGGGCGGGAGGGCCGGAAACATTCAGTACTTC. It translates to CASRPKGGRAGNIQYF.

The chain employs TRBV2 and TRBJ2-5, with 8 positions matching TRBD1. V shed 8 bases and J 1 base; nucleotides not matched to a gene: 9. This CDR3 region has 15 residues. Germline values: CDR1 SNHLY, CDR2 FYNNEI. As DNA, the CDR3 is TGTGCCAGCGCGCTCCTAGGGACAGGCCAAGAGACCCAGTACTTC. Encoded protein: CASALLGTGQETQYF.